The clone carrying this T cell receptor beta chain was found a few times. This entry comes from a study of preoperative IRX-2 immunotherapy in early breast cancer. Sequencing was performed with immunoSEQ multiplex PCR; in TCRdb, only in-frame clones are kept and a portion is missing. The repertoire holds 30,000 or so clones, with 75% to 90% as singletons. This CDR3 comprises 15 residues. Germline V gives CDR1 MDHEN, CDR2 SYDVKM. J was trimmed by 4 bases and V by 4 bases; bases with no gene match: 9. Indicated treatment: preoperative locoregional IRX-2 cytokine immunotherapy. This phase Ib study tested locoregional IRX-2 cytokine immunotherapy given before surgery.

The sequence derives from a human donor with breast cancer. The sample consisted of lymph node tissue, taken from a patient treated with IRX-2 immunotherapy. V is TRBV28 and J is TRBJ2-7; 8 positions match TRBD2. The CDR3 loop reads CASSSLSGSGYEQYF. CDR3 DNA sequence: TGTGCCAGCAGTTCTCTGAGCGGGAGCGGATACGAGCAGTACTTC.